These 26 T cell receptor beta chains were sequenced from one sample in a study of beta chain features in type 1 diabetes. General study findings and limits: Moderate yet significant TCRB CDR3 shortening was seen in Type 1 diabetes patients in all four CD4+ subsets.

The antigens for these receptors are not known. Every bit of the isolated RNA underwent reverse transcription, so sequencing read expressed TCRB transcripts. Here immunoSEQ multiplex PCR was the method, and the copy in TCRdb shows in-frame clones only, minus some. The sample records 330,000 or so clones, 10% to 15% being singletons. The sequenced sample consisted of naive CD4+ T cells from blood. Source of these receptors: a woman aged 18-35 years with type 1 diabetes.

J is TRBJ2-1 and V is TRBV14; possibly TRBD2 for D (6 bases). Germline values: CDR1 SGHDN, CDR2 FVKESK. V was clipped by 0 bases and J by 14 bases, with 14 bases between them. CDR3 length equals 13 residues. CDR3 sequence (DNA): TGTGCCAGCAGCCAAGATCTGGGGACTCTGAAGTTCTTC. Its translation: CASSQDLGTLKFF.

The CDR3 coding sequence is TGTGCCAGCAGCTCGGGACTAGCGGATTACAATGAGCAGTTCTTC. The encoded protein is CASSSGLADYNEQFF. This sequence joins TRBV7-9 and TRBJ2-1; TRBD2 agrees at 11 bases. CDR1 SEHNR and CDR2 FQNEAQ come from the germline V gene (reference sequence). The CDR3 loop spans 15 amino acids. Trimming at V came to 4 bases and at J to 4 bases, leaving 3 bases not matched to a gene. The full variable domain, its missing parts supplied by reference TRBV7-9 and TRBJ2-1, is DTGVSQNPRHKITKRGQNVTFRCDPISEHNRLYWYRQTLGQGPEFLTYFQNEAQLEKSRLLSDRFSAERPKGSFSTLEIQRTEQGDSAMYLCASSSGLADYNEQFFGPGTRLTVL.

The V call is TRBV25-1, the J call TRBJ2-4; D not certain. V was trimmed by 2 bases and J by 0 bases, leaving 8 bases between them. The CDR3 spans 15 residues. Germline CDR1 and CDR2: MGHDK and SYGVNS. CDR3 amino acids: CASSEATLAKNIQYF. The CDR3 region has the DNA TGTGCCAGCAGTGAAGCTACGCTAGCCAAAAACATTCAGTACTTC.

This clone showed up just a few times. Distinct nucleotide sequences in the sample also encode this CDR3. The chain recombines TRBV9 with TRBJ1-2; D gene unclear. CDR1 and CDR2 (germline): SGDLS, YYNGEE. V lost 3 bases, J lost 8 bases, and 11 bases lay in between. The CDR3 consists of 12 residues. Written as DNA, the CDR3 is TGTGCCAGCAGCGACGGGGTATACGGCTACACCTTC. This sequence encodes CASSDGVYGYTF.

This chain connects TRBV7-9 to TRBJ2-3; 7 bases are shared with TRBD1. J lost 0 bases, V lost 4 bases, and 7 bases had no gene match. Germline V gene data show CDR1 as SEHNR and CDR2 as FQNEAQ (reference sequence). The CDR3 sequence is 16 residues long. CDR3 residues: CASSSTGVGSTDTQYF. As DNA, the CDR3 is TGTGCCAGCAGCTCCACAGGGGTTGGTAGCACAGATACGCAGTATTTT. The full variable domain, in which reference TRBV7-9 and TRBJ2-3 provide the parts outside the CDR3, is DTGVSQNPRHKITKRGQNVTFRCDPISEHNRLYWYRQTLGQGPEFLTYFQNEAQLEKSRLLSDRFSAERPKGSFSTLEIQRTEQGDSAMYLCASSSTGVGSTDTQYFGPGTRLTVL.

This chain joins TRBV7-9 and TRBJ1-1; tentatively, D is TRBD1 (6 bases). The V end was cut by 3 bases, the J end by 1 base, with 12 bases between. This CDR3 is 15 amino acids long. Germline values: CDR1 SEHNR, CDR2 FQNEAQ (reference sequence). CDR3 sequence (DNA): TGTGCCAGCAGCTTTAAAGGGACAACGAACACTGAAGCTTTCTTT. This codes for CASSFKGTTNTEAFF.

This clone was observed a handful of times. The chain carries TRBV9 and TRBJ2-1, with a weak D call TRBD2 (6 bases). With 0 bases removed from V and 2 bases from J, the gap between germline ends came to 9 bases. The germline V gene encodes CDR1 SGDLS and CDR2 YYNGEE. The CDR3 runs 15 residues. The CDR3: CASSVGTTPYNEQFF. The CDR3 DNA reads TGTGCCAGCAGCGTAGGGACTACCCCCTACAATGAGCAGTTCTTC.

The rearrangement joins TRBV29-1 to TRBJ1-5; D gene uncertain. Germline values: CDR1 SQVTM, CDR2 ANQGSEA. The ends were cut back, 8 bases at V and 7 bases at J, with 21 bases in the middle. The CDR3 spans 14 residues. CDR3 residues: CSSHRELNQQPQHF. CDR3 DNA sequence: TGCAGCTCCCACCGTGAACTGAACCAACAGCCCCAGCATTTT.

This clone has only a few counts. The chain joins TRBV6-5 to TRBJ2-7, with D tentatively TRBD2 (6 bases). Per the germline V gene, CDR1 is MNHEY and CDR2 is SVGAGI. V lost 7 bases and J lost 2, with 12 bases in between. The CDR3 is made up of 13 amino acids. For the CDR3, the DNA is TGTGCCAGCACTACCGGGGGAACCTACGAGCAGTACTTC. Residues: CASTTGGTYEQYF.

The chain carries TRBV29-1 and TRBJ1-1, with TRBD1 identical over 10 bases. The ends lost 5 bases at V and 1 base at J; junction bases unmatched: 1. The CDR3 contains 13 residues. Germline values: CDR1 SQVTM, CDR2 ANQGSEA. CDR3 nucleotides: TGCAGCGTTCGGGACAGGGGGAACACTGAAGCTTTCTTT. Protein product: CSVRDRGNTEAFF.

CDR3 sequence reads: CASSVATGGTAFQETQYF. CDR3 DNA sequence: TGTGCCAGCAGCGTAGCTACGGGAGGGACAGCCTTCCAAGAGACCCAGTACTTC. The J gene is TRBJ2-5, the V gene TRBV9; possibly TRBD2 for D (8 bases). This CDR3 contains 18 residues. Trimming removed 0 bases at V and 1 base at J, with 19 bases between. CDR1 and CDR2 from the germline V gene are SGDLS and YYNGEE. The whole variable domain, filled in from reference TRBV9 and TRBJ2-5, reads DSGVTQTPKHLITATGQRVTLRCSPRSGDLSVYWYQQSLDQGLQFLIQYYNGEERAKGNILERFSAQQFPDLHSELNLSSLELGDSALYFCASSVATGGTAFQETQYFGPGTRLLVL.

CDR3 in DNA: TGCGCCAGCAGCTTCGATCACGGGGGCTACACCTTC. Amino acid sequence: CASSFDHGGYTF. This chain links TRBV5-1 with TRBJ1-2; no firm D call. Germline V gene data show CDR1 as SGHRS and CDR2 as YFSETQ. CDR3 length: 12 amino acids. Between the trimmed V and J ends, which lost 2 bases and 8 bases, there was a span of 10 bases.

This clone was seen only a few times. The chain is built from TRBV25-1 and TRBJ2-4; 9 nucleotides align to TRBD1. Germline CDR1 MGHDK, CDR2 SYGVNS. This CDR3 has 13 amino acids. V dropped 4 bases and J dropped 6; count of bases not matched to a gene: 1. The CDR3 nucleotides read TGTGCCAGCAGTGCGGGACAGGGAAACATTCAGTACTTC. Its protein product is CASSAGQGNIQYF.

This clone appeared a few times. CDR3 nucleotide sequence: TGCAGCGTTCAAAACAGGGGCAATCAGCCCCAGCATTTT. Protein product: CSVQNRGNQPQHF. V is TRBV29-1 and J is TRBJ1-5; D may be TRBD1 (6 bases). The CDR3 is made up of 13 amino acids. Trimming left V 5 bases short and J 2 bases short, with 10 bases between. The germline V gene encodes CDR1 SQVTM and CDR2 ANQGSEA. Looking up the rest from reference TRBV29-1 and TRBJ1-5 gives the full variable domain: SAVISQKPSRDICQRGTSLTIQCQVDSQVTMMFWYRQQPGQSLTLIATANQGSEATYESGFVIDKFPISRPNLTFSTLTVSNMSPEDSSIYLCSVQNRGNQPQHFGDGTRLSIL.

This clone was picked up a small number of times. This sequence joins TRBV9 and TRBJ2-2; D is uncertain. In germline, CDR1 is SGDLS, CDR2 YYNGEE. This CDR3 contains 14 residues. V shed 2 bases and J shed 7 bases, with 12 bases lying between them. The CDR3 coding sequence is TGTGCCAGCAGCGTGTTCCAGGTTGACGGGGAGCTGTTTTTT. Translated: CASSVFQVDGELFF.

The chain has TRBV7-2 and TRBJ2-3; 7 bases are a match to TRBD1. Unmatched junction bases numbered 15, after V lost 6 bases and J lost 9 bases. Germline V lookup: CDR1 SGHTA, CDR2 FQGNSA. This CDR3 is 15 amino acids long. Here the CDR3 reads CASSYQGVEFGTQYF. In DNA, the CDR3 is TGTGCCAGCAGTTATCAGGGGGTCGAGTTCGGGACGCAGTATTTT.

The V and J genes are TRBV6-6 and TRBJ2-1; TRBD2 matches 9 bases. There are 15 residues in the CDR3. Germline trimming cut 2 bases from V and 7 bases from J; bases unmatched to any gene: 6. Per germline, CDR1 MNHNY and CDR2 SVGAGI (reference sequence). This chain's CDR3 is CASSYGRGGENEQFF. CDR3 DNA sequence: TGTGCCAGCAGTTACGGGCGGGGGGGTGAGAATGAGCAGTTCTTC.

This clone was picked up a small number of times. J is TRBJ2-3 and V is TRBV28; 10 bases fit TRBD2. The germline CDR1 and CDR2 sequences are MDHEN and SYDVKM. Trimming cost V 7 bases and J 3 bases; bases outside gene matches: 16. The CDR3 covers 18 residues. The DNA of the CDR3 is TGTGCCAGCAATTTGGGCGGTCTAGCGGGAGACATAACAGATACGCAGTATTTT. Amino acids: CASNLGGLAGDITDTQYF.

V and J are TRBV30 and TRBJ1-2; 10 positions match TRBD1. This CDR3 is 15 amino acids long. CDR1 GTSNPN and CDR2 SVGIG come from the germline V gene (reference sequence). Losses at the gene ends were 8 bases for V and 7 bases for J; bases not matched to a gene: 16. The CDR3 sequence is CASTAGTGEDGGYTF. CDR3 nucleotide sequence: TGTGCCAGTACAGCGGGGACAGGGGAGGACGGTGGCTACACCTTC.

As for this clone: This same CDR3 is encoded by further DNA sequences in the sample. The chain carries TRBV18 and TRBJ1-2, with 9 nucleotides matching TRBD1. Germline trimming cut 6 bases from V and 5 bases from J; bases unmatched to any gene: 4. CDR3 length: 13 residues. CDR1 and CDR2 (germline): KGHSH, LQKENI. The CDR3 is CASSPGQGYGYTF. CDR3 nucleotides: TGTGCCAGCTCCCCGGGACAGGGATATGGCTACACCTTC.

This clone showed up just a few times. The V call is TRBV6-1, the J call TRBJ1-5; the match to TRBD1 covers 7 bases. Germline lookup yields CDR1 MNHNS and CDR2 SASEGT. This CDR3 has 15 residues. The J segment lost 3 bases and the V segment lost 3 bases, leaving 5 bases of the junction unmatched. The CDR3 is CASSDIGTDNQPQHF. The CDR3 DNA sequence: TGTGCCAGCAGTGATATTGGGACAGACAATCAGCCCCAGCATTTT.

This clone was found a few times. V is TRBV19 and J is TRBJ2-5; no clear D. Trimming shortened V by 5 bases and J by 3 bases, and 10 bases separated the two germline ends. Germline V gene lookup returns CDR1 LNHDA and CDR2 SQIVND (reference sequence). The CDR3 totals 13 residues. The DNA of the CDR3 is TGTGCCAGTAGTCTCAGACACGAAGAGACCCAGTACTTC. It is translated as CASSLRHEETQYF.

The rearrangement joins TRBV30 to TRBJ2-7; 7 nucleotides line up with TRBD2. From germline, CDR1 is GTSNPN and CDR2 SVGIG (reference sequence). This CDR3 has 13 amino acids. V shed 5 bases, J shed 6 bases, and the junction held 10 bases outside the gene matches. The CDR3 loop reads CAWGEGPYLEQYF. CDR3 bases: TGTGCCTGGGGGGAGGGTCCCTACCTCGAGCAGTACTTC. Together with reference TRBV30 and TRBJ2-7, the CDR3 gives the full variable domain: SQTIHQWPATLVQPVGSPLSLECTVEGTSNPNLYWYRQAAGRGLQLLFYSVGIGQISSEVPQNLSASRPQDRQFILSSKKLLLSDSGFYLCAWGEGPYLEQYFGPGTRLTVT.

This chain connects TRBV19 to TRBJ2-7; D is perhaps TRBD2 (5 bases). In germline, CDR1 is LNHDA, CDR2 SQIVND (reference sequence). This CDR3 has 14 residues. Trimming took off 6 bases at V and 1 base at J, with 13 bases between the two ends. The CDR3 is CASSPGIVSYEQYF. CDR3 in DNA: TGTGCCAGTAGCCCCGGGATAGTATCCTACGAGCAGTACTTC. Drawing the rest from reference TRBV19 and TRBJ2-7, the complete variable domain is DGGITQSPKYLFRKEGQNVTLSCEQNLNHDAMYWYRQDPGQGLRLIYYSQIVNDFQKGDIAEGYSVSREKKESFPLTVTSAQKNPTAFYLCASSPGIVSYEQYFGPGTRLTVT.

The chain has TRBV9 and TRBJ1-2; TRBD1 might be the D (5 bases). V was pared by 3 bases and J by 4 bases, with 10 bases between. Germline CDR1 SGDLS, CDR2 YYNGEE. The CDR3 has 13 residues. CDR3 sequence: CASSATGAYGYTF. Written as DNA, the CDR3 is TGTGCCAGCAGCGCTACAGGAGCCTATGGCTACACCTTC.

The chain has TRBV30 and TRBJ1-1, with D possibly TRBD1 on 5 matching bases. V lost 2 bases, J lost 1 base, and 17 bases lay in between. Per the germline V gene, CDR1 is GTSNPN and CDR2 is SVGIG (reference sequence). The CDR3 has 16 amino acids. CDR3 in DNA: TGTGCCTGGAGTCGACGGGGGGGAGGTCCGAACACTGAAGCTTTCTTT. This translates into CAWSRRGGGPNTEAFF.